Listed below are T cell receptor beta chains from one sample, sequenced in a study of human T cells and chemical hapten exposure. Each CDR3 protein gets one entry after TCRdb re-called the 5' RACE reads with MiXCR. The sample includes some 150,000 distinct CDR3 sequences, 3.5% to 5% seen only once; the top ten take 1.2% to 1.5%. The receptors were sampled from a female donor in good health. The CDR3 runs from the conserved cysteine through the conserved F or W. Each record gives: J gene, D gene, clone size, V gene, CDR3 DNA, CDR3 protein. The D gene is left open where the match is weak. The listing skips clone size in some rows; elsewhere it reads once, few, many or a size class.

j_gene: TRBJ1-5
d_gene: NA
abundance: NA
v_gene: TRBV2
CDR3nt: TGTGCAAGAAGTGAGTTGAGGGGAAGAAATAAGAAAAAGAATTTT
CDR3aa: CARSELRGRNKKKNF

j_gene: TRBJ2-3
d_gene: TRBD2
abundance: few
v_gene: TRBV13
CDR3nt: TGTGCCAGCAGCCCGGGACTAGCGGGGATCACAGATACGCAGTATTTT
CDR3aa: CASSPGLAGITDTQYF

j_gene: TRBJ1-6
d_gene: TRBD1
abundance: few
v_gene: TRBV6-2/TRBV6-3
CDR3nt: TGTGCCAGCACCCGCAGGGGGAATTCACCCCTCCACTTT
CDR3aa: CASTRRGNSPLHF

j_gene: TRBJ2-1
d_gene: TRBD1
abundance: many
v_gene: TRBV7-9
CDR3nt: TGTGCCAGCAGCCTCGGGACAGGGATCGCCAATGAGCAGTTCTTC
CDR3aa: CASSLGTGIANEQFF

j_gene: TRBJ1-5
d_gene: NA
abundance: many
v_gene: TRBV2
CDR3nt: TGTGCCAGCAGTGAAGGTGGCCGAGATCAGCCCCAGCATTTT
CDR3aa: CASSEGGRDQPQHF

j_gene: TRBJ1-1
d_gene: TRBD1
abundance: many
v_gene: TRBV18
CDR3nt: TGTGCCAGCTCACCACTTGACAGGGGTTTGAACACTGAAGCTTTCTTT
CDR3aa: CASSPLDRGLNTEAFF

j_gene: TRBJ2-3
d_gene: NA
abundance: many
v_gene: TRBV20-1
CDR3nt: TGCAGTGCTATCAGGGATTTCTCCACAGATACGCAGTATTTT
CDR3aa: CSAIRDFSTDTQYF

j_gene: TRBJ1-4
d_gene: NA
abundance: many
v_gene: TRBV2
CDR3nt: TGTGCCAGCAGTTATGCTGTGGCAGGGACTAATGAAAAACTGTTTTTT
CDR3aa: CASSYAVAGTNEKLFF

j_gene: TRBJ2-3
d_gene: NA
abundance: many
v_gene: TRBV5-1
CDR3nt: TGCGCCAGCAGCGTAAGGGAAACAGATACGCAGTATTTT
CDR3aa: CASSVRETDTQYF

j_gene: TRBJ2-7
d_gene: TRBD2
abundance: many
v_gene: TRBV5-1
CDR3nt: TGCGCCAGCAGCCCGGGGCTAGCGGGGGAGCAGTACTTC
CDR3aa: CASSPGLAGEQYF

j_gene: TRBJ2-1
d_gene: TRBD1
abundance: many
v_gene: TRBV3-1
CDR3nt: TGTGCCAGCAGCCAATGGGACAGGGCTCCCTACAATGAGCAGTTCTTC
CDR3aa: CASSQWDRAPYNEQFF

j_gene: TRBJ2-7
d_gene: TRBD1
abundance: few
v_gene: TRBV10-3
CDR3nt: TGTGCCATCAGTGAGGAAAGGACAGGGGCGGACGAGCAGTACTTC
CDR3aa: CAISEERTGADEQYF

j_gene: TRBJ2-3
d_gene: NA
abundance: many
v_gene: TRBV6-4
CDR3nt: TGTGCCAGCAGCAAGGGACCGCACACAGATACGCAGTATTTT
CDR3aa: CASSKGPHTDTQYF